What follows is one T cell receptor beta chain and its context. The antigen is unknown. This sample stems from a study of cytomegalovirus exposure and HLA in healthy donors. Broader study findings: Among TCR beta chains, those listed as cytomegalovirus-associated numbered approximately 150. As was reported, the HLA-A and HLA-B alleles of most subjects were accurately predicted from TCR beta sequences. Donors were assumed by presence/absence analyses to have roughly uniform sequencing depth. The likely explanation for a cluster of highly shared sequence variants was sequencing artifact.

Primers included in the PCR were 60 Vbeta and 13 Jbeta primers. Data came from immunoSEQ multiplex PCR; TCRdb stores just in-frame clones and leaves some out. The repertoire holds about 110,000 clones, with approximately 80% as singletons. Germline CDR1 reads SGHAT; CDR2 reads FQNNGV. V shed 2 bases and J shed 1 base, with 12 bases lying between them. The CDR3 contains 15 residues. The sample consisted of PBMCs. The rearrangement uses TRBV11-2 and TRBJ2-7; weak D call: TRBD1 (6 bases). The clonotype comes from a woman aged 25 to 39 in good health and CMV-seronegative. The CDR3 sequence: CASSLTDQGSYEQYF. For the CDR3, the DNA is TGTGCCAGCAGCTTAACGGATCAGGGGTCCTACGAGCAGTACTTC.